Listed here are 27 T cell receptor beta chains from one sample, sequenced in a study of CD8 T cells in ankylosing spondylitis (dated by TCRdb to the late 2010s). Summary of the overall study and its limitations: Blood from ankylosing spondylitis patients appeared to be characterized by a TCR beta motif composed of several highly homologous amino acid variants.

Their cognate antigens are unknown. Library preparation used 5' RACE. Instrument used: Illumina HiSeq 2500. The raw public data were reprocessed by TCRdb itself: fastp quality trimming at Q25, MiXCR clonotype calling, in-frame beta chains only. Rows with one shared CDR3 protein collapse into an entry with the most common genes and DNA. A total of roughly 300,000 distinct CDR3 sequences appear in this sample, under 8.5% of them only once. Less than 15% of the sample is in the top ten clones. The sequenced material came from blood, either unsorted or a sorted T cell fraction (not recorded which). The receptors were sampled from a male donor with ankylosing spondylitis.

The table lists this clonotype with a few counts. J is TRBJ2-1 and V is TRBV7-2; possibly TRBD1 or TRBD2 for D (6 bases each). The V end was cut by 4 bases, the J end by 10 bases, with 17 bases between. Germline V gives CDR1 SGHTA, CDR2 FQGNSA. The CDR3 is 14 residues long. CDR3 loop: CASSSLGGYEEQFF. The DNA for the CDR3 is TGTGCCAGCAGCTCGTTGGGGGGCTATGAGGAGCAGTTCTTC.

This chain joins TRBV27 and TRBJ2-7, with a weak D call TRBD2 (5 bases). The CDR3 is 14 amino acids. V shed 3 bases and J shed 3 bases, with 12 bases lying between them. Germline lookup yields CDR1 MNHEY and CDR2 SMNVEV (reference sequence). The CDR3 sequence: CASSFGGPIYEQYF. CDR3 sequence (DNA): TGTGCCAGCAGTTTCGGCGGGCCCATCTACGAGCAGTACTTC.

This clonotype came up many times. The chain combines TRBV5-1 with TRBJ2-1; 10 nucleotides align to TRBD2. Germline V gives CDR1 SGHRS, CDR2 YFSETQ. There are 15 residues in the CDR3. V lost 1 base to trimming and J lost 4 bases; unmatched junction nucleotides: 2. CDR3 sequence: CASSLSLAGYNEQFF. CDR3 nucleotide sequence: TGCGCCAGCAGCTTGTCACTAGCGGGGTACAATGAGCAGTTCTTC.

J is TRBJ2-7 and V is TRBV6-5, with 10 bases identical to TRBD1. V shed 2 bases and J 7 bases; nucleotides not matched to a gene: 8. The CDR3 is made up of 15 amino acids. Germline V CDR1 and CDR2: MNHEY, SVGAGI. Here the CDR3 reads CASSYRDRGVGEQYF. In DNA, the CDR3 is TGTGCCAGCAGTTACCGGGACAGGGGTGTGGGGGAGCAGTACTTC.

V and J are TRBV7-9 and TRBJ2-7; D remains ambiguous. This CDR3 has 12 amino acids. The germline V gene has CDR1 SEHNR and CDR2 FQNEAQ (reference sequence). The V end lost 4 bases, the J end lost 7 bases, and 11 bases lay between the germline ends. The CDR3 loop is CASSSVLGEQYF. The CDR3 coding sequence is TGTGCCAGCAGCTCAGTCTTGGGGGAGCAGTACTTC.

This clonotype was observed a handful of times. CDR3 sequence (DNA): TGTGCCAGCAGTTTTCTAGGGACAGGCAATCAGCCCCAGCATTTT. It encodes CASSFLGTGNQPQHF. The rearrangement uses TRBV28 and TRBJ1-5; 7 bases are shared with TRBD1. CDR1 is MDHEN, CDR2 SYDVKM, per germline. The CDR3 is made up of 15 amino acids. Trimming removed 3 bases from V and 2 bases from J; junction bases left unmatched: 4.

The CDR3 spells CASSFQPGIQETQYF. Here the CDR3 DNA reads TGTGCCAGCAGCTTCCAACCGGGAATACAAGAGACCCAGTACTTC. J is TRBJ2-5 and V is TRBV7-2, with D possibly matching TRBD2 (5 bases). The CDR3 totals 15 residues. The V gene's germline CDR1 is SGHTA and CDR2 FQGNSA. V lost 3 bases and J lost 2, with 13 bases in between.

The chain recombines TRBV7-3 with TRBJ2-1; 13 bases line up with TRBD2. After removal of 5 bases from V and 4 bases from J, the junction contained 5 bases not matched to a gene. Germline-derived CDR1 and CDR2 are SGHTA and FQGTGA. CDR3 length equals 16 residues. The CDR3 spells CASSPGTSGAYNEQFF. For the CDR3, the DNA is TGTGCCAGCAGCCCAGGGACTAGCGGGGCTTACAATGAGCAGTTCTTC.

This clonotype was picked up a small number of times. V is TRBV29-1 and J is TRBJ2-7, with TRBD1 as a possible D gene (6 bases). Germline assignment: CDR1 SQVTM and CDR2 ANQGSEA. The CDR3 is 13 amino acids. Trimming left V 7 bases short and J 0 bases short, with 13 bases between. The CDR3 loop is CSGVQGTSYEQYF. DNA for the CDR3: TGCAGCGGGGTACAGGGAACCTCCTACGAGCAGTACTTC.

The CDR3 is CASSRSVSYNEQFF. CDR3 in DNA: TGTGCCAGCAGCCGTAGCGTCTCCTACAATGAGCAGTTCTTC. This chain joins TRBV7-9 and TRBJ2-1; a weak D match, TRBD2 (5 bases). Germline V gene sequence: CDR1 SEHNR, CDR2 FQNEAQ (reference sequence). The V gene lost 5 bases and the J gene lost 0 bases, with 8 bases spanning the gap. The CDR3 loop spans 14 amino acids.

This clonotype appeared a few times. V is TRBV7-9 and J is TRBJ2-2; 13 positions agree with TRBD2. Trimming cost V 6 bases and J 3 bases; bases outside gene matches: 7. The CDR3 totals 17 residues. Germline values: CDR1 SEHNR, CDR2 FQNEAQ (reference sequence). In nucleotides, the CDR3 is TGTGCCAGCAGTTTACTAGCGGGAGGGCCCGACACCGGGGAGCTGTTTTTT. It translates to CASSLLAGGPDTGELFF. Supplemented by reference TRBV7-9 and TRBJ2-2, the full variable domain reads DTGVSQNPRHKITKRGQNVTFRCDPISEHNRLYWYRQTLGQGPEFLTYFQNEAQLEKSRLLSDRFSAERPKGSFSTLEIQRTEQGDSAMYLCASSLLAGGPDTGELFFGEGSRLTVL.

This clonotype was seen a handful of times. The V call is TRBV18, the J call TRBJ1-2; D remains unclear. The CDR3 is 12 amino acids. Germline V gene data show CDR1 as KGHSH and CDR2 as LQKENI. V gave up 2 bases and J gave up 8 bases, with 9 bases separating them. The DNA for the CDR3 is TGTGCCAGCTCACCAGCCCCGGGGGGCTACACCTTC. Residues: CASSPAPGGYTF.

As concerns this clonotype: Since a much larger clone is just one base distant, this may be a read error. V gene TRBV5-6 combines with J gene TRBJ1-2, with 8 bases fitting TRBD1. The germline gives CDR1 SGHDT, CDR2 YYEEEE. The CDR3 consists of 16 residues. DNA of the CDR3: TGTGCCAGCAGCTTGCTGGGACAGGCGGAAAACTGTGGCTACACCTTC. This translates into CASSLLGQAENCGYTF. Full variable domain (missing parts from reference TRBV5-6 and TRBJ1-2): DAGVTQSPTHLIKTRGQQVTLRCSPKSGHDTVSWYQQALGQGPQFIFQYYEEEERQRGNFPDRFSGHQFPNYSSELNVNALLLGDSALYLCASSLLGQAENCGYTFGSGTRLTVV.

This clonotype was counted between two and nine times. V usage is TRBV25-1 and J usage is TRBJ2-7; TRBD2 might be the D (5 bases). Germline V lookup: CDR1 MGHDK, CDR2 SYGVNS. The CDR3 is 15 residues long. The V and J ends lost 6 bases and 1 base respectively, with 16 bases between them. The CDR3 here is CASRAHRGPSYEQYF. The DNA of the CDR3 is TGTGCCAGCAGGGCCCACCGCGGGCCATCCTACGAGCAGTACTTC.

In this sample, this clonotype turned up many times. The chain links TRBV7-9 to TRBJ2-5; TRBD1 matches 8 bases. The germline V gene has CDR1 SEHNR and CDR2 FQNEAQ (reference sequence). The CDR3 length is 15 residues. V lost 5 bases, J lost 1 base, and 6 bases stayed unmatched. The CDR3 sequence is CASSTGGQPQETQYF. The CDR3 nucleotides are TGTGCCAGCAGCACAGGGGGACAGCCCCAAGAGACCCAGTACTTC.

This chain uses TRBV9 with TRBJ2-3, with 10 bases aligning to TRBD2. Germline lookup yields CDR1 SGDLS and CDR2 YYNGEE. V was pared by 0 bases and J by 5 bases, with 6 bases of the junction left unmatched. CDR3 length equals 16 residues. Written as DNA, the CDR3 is TGTGCCAGCAGCGTAGAGACTAGCGGGTTCATAGATACGCAGTATTTT. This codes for CASSVETSGFIDTQYF.

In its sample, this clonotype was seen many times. CDR3 amino acids: CASSFWATGELFF. The DNA of the CDR3 is TGTGCCAGCAGTTTTTGGGCGACCGGGGAGCTGTTTTTT. This chain joins TRBV12-3 or TRBV12-4 and TRBJ2-2, with D hard to call. Trimming shortened V by 3 bases and J by 5 bases, and 7 bases separated the two germline ends. The CDR3 sequence is 13 residues long.

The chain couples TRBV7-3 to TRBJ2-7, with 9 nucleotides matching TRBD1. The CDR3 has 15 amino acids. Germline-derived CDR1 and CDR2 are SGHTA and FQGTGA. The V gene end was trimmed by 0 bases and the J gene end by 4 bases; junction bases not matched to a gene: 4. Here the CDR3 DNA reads TGTGCCAGCAGCTTAACGGGACAGGGCAGTTACGAGCAGTACTTC. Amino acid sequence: CASSLTGQGSYEQYF.

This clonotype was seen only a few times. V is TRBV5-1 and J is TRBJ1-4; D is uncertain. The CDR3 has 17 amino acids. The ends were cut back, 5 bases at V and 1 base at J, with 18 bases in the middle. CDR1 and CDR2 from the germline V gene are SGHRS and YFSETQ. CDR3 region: CASSSGPRRETNEKLFF. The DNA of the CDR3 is TGCGCCAGCAGTTCAGGACCTCGTCGGGAAACTAATGAAAAACTGTTTTTT. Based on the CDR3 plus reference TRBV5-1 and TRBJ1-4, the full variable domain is KAGVTQTPRYLIKTRGQQVTLSCSPISGHRSVSWYQQTPGQGLQFLFEYFSETQRNKGNFPGRFSGRQFSNSRSEMNVSTLELGDSALYLCASSSGPRRETNEKLFFGSGTQLSVL.

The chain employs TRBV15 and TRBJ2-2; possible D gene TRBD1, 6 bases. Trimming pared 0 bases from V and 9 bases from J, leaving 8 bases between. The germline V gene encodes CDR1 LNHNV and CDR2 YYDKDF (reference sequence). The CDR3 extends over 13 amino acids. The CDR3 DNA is TGTGCCACCAGCAGAGACCAGGGGAGGGAGCTGTTTTTT. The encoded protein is CATSRDQGRELFF.

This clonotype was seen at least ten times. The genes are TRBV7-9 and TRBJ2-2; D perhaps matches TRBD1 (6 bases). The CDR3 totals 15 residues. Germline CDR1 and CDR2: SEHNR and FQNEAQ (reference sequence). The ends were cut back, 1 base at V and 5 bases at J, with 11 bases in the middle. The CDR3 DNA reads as TGTGCCAGCAGCTTAGTCCAGGGGCGTACCGGGGAGCTGTTTTTT. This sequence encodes CASSLVQGRTGELFF.

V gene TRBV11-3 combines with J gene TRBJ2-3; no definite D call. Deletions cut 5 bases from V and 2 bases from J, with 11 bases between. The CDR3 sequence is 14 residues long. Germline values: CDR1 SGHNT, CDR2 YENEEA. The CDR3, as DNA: TGTGCCAGCAGCGCCGCCCTTAACACAGATACGCAGTATTTT. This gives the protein CASSAALNTDTQYF.

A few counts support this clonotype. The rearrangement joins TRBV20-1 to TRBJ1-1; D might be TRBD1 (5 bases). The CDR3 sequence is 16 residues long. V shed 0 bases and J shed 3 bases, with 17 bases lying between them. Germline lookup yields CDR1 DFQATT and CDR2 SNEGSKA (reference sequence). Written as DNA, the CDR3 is TGCAGTGCTAGAGATTGGGGGGACTCCGATGACACTGAAGCTTTCTTT. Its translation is CSARDWGDSDDTEAFF.

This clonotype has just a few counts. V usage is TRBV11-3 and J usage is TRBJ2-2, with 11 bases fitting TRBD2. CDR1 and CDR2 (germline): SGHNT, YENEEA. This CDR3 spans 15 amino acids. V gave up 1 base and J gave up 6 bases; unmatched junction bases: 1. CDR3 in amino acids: CASSLASGRPGELFF. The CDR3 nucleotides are TGTGCCAGCAGCTTAGCTAGCGGGAGGCCCGGGGAGCTGTTTTTT.

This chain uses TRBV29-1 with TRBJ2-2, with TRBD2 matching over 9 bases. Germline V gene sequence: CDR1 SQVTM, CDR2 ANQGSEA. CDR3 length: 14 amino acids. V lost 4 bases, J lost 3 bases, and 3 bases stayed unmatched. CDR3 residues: CSVAVAGDTGELFF. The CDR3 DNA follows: TGCAGCGTTGCCGTAGCGGGGGACACCGGGGAGCTGTTTTTT.

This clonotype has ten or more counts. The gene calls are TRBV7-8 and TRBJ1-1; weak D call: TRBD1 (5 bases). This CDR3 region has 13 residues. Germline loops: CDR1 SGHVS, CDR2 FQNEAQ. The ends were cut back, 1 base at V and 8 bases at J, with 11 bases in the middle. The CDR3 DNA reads TGTGCCAGCAGCTTAGTCCTGCAGGGAGAAGCTTTCTTT. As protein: CASSLVLQGEAFF. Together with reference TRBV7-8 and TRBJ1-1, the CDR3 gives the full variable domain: GAGVSQSPRYKVAKRGQDVALRCDPISGHVSLFWYQQALGQGPEFLTYFQNEAQLDKSGLPSDRFFAERPEGSVSTLKIQRTQQEDSAVYLCASSLVLQGEAFFGQGTRLTVV.

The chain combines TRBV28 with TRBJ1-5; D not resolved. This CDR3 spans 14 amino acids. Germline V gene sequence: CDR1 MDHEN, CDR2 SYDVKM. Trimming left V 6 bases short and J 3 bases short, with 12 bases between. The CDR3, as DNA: TGTGCCAGCAGAACCGGGATCCTCAATCAGCCCCAGCATTTT. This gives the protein CASRTGILNQPQHF.